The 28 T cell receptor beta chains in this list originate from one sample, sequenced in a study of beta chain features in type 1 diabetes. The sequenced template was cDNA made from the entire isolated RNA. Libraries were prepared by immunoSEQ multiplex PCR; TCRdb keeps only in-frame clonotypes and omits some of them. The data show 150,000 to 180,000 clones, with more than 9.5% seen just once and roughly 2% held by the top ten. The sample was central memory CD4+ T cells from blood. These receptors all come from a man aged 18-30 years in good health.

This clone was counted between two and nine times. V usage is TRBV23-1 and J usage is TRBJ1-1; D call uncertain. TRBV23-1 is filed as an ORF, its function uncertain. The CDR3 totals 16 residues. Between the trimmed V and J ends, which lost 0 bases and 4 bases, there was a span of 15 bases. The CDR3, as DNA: TGCGCCAGCAGTCAATCTACGAGGGCAGCGAGCACTGAAGCTTTCTTT. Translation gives CASSQSTRAASTEAFF.

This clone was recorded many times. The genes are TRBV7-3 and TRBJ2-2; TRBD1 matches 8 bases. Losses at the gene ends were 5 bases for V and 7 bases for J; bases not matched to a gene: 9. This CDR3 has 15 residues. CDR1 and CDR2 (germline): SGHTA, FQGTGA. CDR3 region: CASSPRTGTSGELFF. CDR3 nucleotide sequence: TGTGCCAGCAGCCCCAGGACAGGGACGAGCGGGGAGCTGTTTTTT.

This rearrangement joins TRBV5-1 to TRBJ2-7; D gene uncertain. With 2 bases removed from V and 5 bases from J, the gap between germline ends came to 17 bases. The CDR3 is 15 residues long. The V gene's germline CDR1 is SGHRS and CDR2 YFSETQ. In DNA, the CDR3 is TGCGCCAGCAGCTTAACCTCCGGACCCTTTGACGAGCAGTACTTC. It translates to CASSLTSGPFDEQYF.

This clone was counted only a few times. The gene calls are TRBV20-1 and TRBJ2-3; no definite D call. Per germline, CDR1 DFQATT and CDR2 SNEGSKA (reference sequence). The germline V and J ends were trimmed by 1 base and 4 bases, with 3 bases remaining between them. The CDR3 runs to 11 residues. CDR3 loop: CSARGPDTQYF. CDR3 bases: TGCAGTGCTAGAGGCCCAGATACGCAGTATTTT.

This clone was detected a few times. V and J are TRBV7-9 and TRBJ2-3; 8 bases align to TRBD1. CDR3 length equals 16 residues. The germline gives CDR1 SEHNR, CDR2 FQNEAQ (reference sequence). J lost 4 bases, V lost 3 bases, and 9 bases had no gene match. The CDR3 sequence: CASSLNRGQGSDTQYF. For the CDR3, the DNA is TGTGCCAGCAGCTTGAACCGAGGACAGGGTTCAGATACGCAGTATTTT.

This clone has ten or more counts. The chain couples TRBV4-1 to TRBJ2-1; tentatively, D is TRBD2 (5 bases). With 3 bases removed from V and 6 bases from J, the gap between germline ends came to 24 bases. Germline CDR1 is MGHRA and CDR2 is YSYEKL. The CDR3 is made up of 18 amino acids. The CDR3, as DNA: TGCGCCAGCAGCCAGGGATCTACCGGGATTGGCTGGGGCAATGAGCAGTTCTTC. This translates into CASSQGSTGIGWGNEQFF.

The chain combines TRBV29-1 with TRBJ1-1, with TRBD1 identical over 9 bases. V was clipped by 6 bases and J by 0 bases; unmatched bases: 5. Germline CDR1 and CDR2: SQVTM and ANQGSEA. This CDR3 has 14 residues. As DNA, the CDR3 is TGCAGCGTCCGGGACAGGGATATGAACACTGAAGCTTTCTTT. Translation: CSVRDRDMNTEAFF.

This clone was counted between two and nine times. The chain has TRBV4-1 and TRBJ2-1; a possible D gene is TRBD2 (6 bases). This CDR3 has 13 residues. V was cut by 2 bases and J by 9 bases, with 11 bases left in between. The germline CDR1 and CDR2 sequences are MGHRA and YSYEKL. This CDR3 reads CASSQTHGGEQFF. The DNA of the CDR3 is TGCGCCAGCAGCCAAACACACGGGGGTGAGCAGTTCTTC.

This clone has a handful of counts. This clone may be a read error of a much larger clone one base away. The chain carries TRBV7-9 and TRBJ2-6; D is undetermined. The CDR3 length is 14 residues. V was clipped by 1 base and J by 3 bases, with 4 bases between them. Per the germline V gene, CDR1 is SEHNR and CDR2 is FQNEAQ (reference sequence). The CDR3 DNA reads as TGTGCCAGCAGCTTAGGGGGTGGGGCCAACGTCCTGACTTTC. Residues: CASSLGGGANVLTF.

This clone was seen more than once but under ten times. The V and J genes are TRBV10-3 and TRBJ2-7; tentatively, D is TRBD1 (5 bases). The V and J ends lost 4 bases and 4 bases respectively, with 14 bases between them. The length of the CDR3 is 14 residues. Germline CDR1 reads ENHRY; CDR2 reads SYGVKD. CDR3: CAISGNEGAYEQYF. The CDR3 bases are TGTGCCATCAGTGGCAATGAAGGGGCGTACGAGCAGTACTTC.

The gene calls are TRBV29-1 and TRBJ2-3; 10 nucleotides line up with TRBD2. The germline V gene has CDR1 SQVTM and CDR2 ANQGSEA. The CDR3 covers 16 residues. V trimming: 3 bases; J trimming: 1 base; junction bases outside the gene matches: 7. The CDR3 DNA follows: TGCAGCGTTGACCCCACAGGGACTAGCGGCACAGATACGCAGTATTTT. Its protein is CSVDPTGTSGTDTQYF.

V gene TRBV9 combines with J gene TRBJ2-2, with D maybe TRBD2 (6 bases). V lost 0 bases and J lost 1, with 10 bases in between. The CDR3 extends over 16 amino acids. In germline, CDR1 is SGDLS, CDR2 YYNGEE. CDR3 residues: CASSVVGSGNTGELFF. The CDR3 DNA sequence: TGTGCCAGCAGCGTAGTTGGTAGCGGGAACACCGGGGAGCTGTTTTTT.

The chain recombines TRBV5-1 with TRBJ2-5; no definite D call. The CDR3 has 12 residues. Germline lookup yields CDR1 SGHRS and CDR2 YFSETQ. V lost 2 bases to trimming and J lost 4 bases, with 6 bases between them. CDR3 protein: CASSFGPETQYF. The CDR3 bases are TGCGCCAGCAGCTTCGGTCCAGAGACCCAGTACTTC.

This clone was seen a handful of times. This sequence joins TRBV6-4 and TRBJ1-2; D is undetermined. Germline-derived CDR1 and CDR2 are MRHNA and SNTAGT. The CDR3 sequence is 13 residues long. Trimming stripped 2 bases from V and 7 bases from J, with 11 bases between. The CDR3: CASSDRRGGGYTF. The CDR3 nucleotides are TGTGCCAGCAGTGACCGACGGGGAGGTGGCTACACCTTC.

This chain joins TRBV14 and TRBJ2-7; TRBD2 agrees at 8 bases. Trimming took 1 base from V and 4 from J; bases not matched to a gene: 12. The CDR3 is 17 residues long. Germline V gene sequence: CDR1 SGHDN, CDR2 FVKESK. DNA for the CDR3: TGTGCCAGCAGCCAAGGACGACTAGCGAAATCACTATACGAGCAGTACTTC. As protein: CASSQGRLAKSLYEQYF.

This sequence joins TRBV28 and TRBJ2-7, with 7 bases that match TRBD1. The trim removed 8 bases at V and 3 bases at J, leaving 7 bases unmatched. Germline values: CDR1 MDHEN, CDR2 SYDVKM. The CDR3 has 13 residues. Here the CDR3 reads CASGKTGLYEQYF. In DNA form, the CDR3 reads TGTGCCAGCGGAAAGACAGGGCTCTACGAGCAGTACTTC.

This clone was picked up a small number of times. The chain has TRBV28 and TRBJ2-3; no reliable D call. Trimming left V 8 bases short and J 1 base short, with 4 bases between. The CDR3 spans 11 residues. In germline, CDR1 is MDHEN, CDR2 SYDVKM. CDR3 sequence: CASGRTDTQYF. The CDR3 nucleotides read TGTGCCAGCGGCCGCACAGATACGCAGTATTTT.

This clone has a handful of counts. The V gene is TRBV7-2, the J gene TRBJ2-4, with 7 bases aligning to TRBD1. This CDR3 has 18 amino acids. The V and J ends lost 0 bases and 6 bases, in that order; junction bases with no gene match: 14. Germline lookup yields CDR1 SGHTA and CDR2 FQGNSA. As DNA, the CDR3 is TGTGCCAGCAGCTTAGCGGCCTCCCGTAGGGCAGGGGGAAACATTCAGTACTTC. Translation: CASSLAASRRAGGNIQYF.

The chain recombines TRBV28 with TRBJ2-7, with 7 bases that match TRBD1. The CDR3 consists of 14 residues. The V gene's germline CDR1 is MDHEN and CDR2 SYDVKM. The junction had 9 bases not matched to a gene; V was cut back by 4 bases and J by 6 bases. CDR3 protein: CASSSGDRVREQYF. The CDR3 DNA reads TGTGCCAGCAGTTCCGGCGACAGGGTGCGCGAGCAGTACTTC.

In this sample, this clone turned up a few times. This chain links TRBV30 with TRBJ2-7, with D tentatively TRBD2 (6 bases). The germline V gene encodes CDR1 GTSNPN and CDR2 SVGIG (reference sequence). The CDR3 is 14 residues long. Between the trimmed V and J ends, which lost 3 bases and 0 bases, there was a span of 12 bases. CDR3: CAWREGRSSYEQYF. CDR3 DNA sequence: TGTGCCTGGAGGGAAGGGAGGAGCTCCTACGAGCAGTACTTC. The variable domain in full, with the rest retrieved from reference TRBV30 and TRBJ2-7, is SQTIHQWPATLVQPVGSPLSLECTVEGTSNPNLYWYRQAAGRGLQLLFYSVGIGQISSEVPQNLSASRPQDRQFILSSKKLLLSDSGFYLCAWREGRSSYEQYFGPGTRLTVT.

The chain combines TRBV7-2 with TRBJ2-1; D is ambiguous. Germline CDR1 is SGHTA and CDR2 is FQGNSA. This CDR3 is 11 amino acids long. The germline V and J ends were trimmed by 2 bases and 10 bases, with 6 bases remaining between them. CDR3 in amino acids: CASSLQIEQFF. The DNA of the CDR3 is TGTGCCAGCAGCTTACAGATCGAGCAGTTCTTC.

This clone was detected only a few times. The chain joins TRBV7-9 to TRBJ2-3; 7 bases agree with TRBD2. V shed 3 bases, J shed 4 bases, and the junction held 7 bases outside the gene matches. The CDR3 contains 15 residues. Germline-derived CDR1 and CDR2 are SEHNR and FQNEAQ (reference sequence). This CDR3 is CASSFSGRQADTQYF. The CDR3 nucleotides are TGTGCCAGCAGCTTTTCCGGGAGGCAAGCAGATACGCAGTATTTT.

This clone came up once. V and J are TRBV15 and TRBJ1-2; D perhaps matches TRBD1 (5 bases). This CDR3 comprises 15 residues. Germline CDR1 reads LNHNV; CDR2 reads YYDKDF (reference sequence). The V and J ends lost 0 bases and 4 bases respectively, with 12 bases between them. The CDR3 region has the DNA TGTGCCACCAGCAGAGATGTTGCGCAGGGCTATGGCTACACCTTC. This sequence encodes CATSRDVAQGYGYTF.

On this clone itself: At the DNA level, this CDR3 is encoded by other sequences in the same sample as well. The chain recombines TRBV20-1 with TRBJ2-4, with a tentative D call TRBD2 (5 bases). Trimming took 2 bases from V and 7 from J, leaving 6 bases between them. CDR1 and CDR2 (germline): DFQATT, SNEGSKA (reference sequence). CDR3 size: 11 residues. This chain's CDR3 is CSARRENIQYF. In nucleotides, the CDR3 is TGCAGTGCTAGAAGGGAGAACATTCAGTACTTC.

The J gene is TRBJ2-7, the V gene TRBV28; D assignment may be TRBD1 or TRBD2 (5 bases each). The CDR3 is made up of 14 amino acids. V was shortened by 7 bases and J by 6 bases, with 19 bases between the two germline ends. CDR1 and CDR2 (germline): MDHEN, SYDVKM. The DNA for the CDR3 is TGTGCCAGCATTTCGGGAAGGGGAACCGGCGAGCAGTACTTC. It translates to CASISGRGTGEQYF.

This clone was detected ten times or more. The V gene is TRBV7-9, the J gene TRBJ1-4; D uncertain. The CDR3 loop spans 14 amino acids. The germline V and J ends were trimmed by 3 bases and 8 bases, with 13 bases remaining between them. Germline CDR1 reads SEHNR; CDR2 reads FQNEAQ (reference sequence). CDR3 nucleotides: TGTGCCAGCAGCTTTTCCACCGCGTGGGAAAAACTGTTTTTT. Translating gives CASSFSTAWEKLFF.

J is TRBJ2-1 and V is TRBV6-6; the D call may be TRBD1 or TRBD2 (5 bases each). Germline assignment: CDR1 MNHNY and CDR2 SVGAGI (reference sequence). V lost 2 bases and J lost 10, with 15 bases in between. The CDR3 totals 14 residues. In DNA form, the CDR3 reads TGTGCCAGCAGTTACGGGGGTACGATTTCGGAGCAGTTCTTC. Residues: CASSYGGTISEQFF.

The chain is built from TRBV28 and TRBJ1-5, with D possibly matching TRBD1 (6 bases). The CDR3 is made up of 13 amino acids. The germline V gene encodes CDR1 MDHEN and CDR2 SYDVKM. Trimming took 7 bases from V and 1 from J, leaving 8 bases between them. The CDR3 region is CASIRGSNQPQHF. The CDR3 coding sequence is TGTGCCAGCATAAGGGGGAGCAATCAGCCCCAGCATTTT.